This paragraph covers one TCR beta chain sequence. Its target is not known. The sample comes from a study of early T cells in non-severe SARS-CoV-2 infection. One entry per CDR3 protein results from TCRdb running MiXCR on the 5' RACE reads. The profile covers 70,000 to 90,000 distinct CDR3 sequences, with roughly 16% appearing a single time and around 12% taken by the ten largest. Trimming cost V 2 bases and J 5 bases, with 13 bases left between them. CDR3 size: 15 residues. Per germline, CDR1 LNHNV and CDR2 YYDKDF (reference sequence). Study conclusions and caveats: The matching step, a VDJdb search, favored anti-spike CD8 responses and missed private and CD4 specificities.

The V call is TRBV15, the J call TRBJ2-1; possibly TRBD1 or TRBD2 for D (5 bases each). The receptor was derived from an adult who was a healthcare worker with PCR-confirmed SARS-CoV-2 infection or an uninfected control (not recorded which). The specimen was whole blood. CDR3 nucleotide sequence: TGTGCCACCAGCAGAACCTCGGGGCGAGACAATGAGCAGTTCTTC. Translation gives CATSRTSGRDNEQFF.